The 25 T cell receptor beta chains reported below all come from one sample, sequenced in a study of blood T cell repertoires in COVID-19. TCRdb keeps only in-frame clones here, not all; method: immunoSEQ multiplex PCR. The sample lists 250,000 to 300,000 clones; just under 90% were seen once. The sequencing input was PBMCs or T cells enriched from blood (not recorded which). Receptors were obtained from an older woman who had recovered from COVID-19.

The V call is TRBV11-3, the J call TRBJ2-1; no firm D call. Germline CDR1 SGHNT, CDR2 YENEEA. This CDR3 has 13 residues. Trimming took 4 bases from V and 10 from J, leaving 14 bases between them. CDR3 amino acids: CASSSTKVAEQFF. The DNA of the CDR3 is TGTGCCAGCAGCTCTACTAAGGTTGCCGAGCAGTTCTTC. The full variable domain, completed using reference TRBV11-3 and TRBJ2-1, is EAGVVQSPRYKIIEKKQPVAFWCNPISGHNTLYWYLQNLGQGPELLIRYENEEAVDDSQLPKDRFSAERLKGVDSTLKIQPAELGDSAVYLCASSSTKVAEQFFGPGTRLTVL.

CDR3 in DNA: TGTGCCAGCAGGCAGGGACTAGCGGAGACCTACGAGCAGTACTTC. It yields the protein CASRQGLAETYEQYF. The V call is TRBV5-6, the J call TRBJ2-7; 11 nucleotides agree with TRBD2. With 5 bases clipped from V and 2 bases from J, the junction kept 6 bases outside the gene matches. CDR3 length: 15 residues. CDR1 and CDR2 from the germline V gene are SGHDT and YYEEEE.

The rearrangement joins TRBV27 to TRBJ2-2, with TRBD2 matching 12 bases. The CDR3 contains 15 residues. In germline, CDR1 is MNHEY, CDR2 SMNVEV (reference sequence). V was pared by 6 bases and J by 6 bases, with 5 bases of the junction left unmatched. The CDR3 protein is CASRRTSGTSGELFF. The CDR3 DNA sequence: TGTGCCAGCAGGAGGACTAGCGGGACATCCGGGGAGCTGTTTTTT.

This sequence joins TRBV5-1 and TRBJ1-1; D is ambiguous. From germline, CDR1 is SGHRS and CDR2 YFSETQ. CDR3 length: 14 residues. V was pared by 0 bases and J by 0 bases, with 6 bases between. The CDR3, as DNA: TGCGCCAGCAGCTTGGGGTCGGTGAACACTGAAGCTTTCTTT. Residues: CASSLGSVNTEAFF.

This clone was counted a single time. The CDR3 sequence is CASSSGTGPDTQYF. The CDR3 DNA reads as TGTGCCAGCAGCTCCGGGACAGGCCCAGACACCCAGTACTTC. V and J are TRBV27 and TRBJ2-5; TRBD1 agrees at 8 bases. Germline CDR1 reads MNHEY; CDR2 reads SMNVEV (reference sequence). V gave up 6 bases and J gave up 8 bases; unmatched junction bases: 11. This CDR3 has 14 amino acids.

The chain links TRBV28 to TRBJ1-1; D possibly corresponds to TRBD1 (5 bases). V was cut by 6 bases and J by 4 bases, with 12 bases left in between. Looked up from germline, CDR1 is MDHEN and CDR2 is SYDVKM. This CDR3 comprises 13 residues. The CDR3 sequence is CASSQDGGTEAFF. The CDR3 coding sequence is TGTGCCAGCAGCCAGGACGGGGGCACTGAAGCTTTCTTT.

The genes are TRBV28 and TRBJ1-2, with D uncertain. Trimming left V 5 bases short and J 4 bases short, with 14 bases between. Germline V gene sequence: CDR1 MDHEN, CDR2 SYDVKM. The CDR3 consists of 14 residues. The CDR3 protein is CASSPPDFRYGYTF. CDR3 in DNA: TGTGCCAGCAGTCCCCCGGACTTTCGCTATGGCTACACCTTC.

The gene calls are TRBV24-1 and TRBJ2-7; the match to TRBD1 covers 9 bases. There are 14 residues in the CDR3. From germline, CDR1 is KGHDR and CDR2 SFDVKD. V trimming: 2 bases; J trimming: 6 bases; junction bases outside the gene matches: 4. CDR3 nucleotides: TGTGCCACCAGTGATTCCGGGACAGGGTCCGAGCAGTACTTC. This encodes CATSDSGTGSEQYF.

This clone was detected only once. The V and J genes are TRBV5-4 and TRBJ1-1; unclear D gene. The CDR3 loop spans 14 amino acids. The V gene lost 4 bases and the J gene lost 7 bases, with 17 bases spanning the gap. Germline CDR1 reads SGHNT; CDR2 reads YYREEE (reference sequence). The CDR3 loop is CASSPIGGRYEAFF. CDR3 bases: TGTGCCAGCAGCCCTATAGGAGGAAGGTATGAAGCTTTCTTT.

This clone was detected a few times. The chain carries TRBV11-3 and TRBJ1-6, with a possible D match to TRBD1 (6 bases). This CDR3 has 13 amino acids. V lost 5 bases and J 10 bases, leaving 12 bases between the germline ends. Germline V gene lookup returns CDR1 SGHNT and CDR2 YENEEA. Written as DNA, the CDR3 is TGTGCCAGCAGCCCAGGGGCCTACTCACCCCTCCACTTT. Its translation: CASSPGAYSPLHF.

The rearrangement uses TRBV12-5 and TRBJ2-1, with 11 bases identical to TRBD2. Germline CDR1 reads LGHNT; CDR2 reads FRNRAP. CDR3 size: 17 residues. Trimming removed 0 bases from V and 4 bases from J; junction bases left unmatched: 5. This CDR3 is CASGLVIAGGGYNEQFF. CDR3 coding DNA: TGTGCTAGTGGTTTGGTAATAGCGGGAGGGGGGTACAATGAGCAGTTCTTC.

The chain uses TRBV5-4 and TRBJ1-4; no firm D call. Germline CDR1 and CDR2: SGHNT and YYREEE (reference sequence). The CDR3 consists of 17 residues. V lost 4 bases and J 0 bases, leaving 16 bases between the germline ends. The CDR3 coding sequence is TGTGCCAGCAGCCCCTCGGTGCCGTCGGCAACTAATGAAAAACTGTTTTTT. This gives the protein CASSPSVPSATNEKLFF. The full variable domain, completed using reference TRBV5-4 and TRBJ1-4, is ETGVTQSPTHLIKTRGQQVTLRCSSQSGHNTVSWYQQALGQGPQFIFQYYREEENGRGNFPPRFSGLQFPNYSSELNVNALELDDSALYLCASSPSVPSATNEKLFFGSGTQLSVL.

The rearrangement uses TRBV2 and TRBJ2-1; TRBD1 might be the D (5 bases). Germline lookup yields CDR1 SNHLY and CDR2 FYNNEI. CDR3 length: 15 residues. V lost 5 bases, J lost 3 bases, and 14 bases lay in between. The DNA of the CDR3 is TGTGCCAGCAGTACTGACAGCGCCAACTACAATGAGCAGTTCTTC. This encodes CASSTDSANYNEQFF.

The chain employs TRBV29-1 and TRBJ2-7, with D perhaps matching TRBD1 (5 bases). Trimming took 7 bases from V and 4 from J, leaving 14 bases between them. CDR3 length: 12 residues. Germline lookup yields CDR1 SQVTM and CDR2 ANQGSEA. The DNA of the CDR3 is TGCAGCGCTAGGACAAGCTCGTACGAGCAGTACTTC. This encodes CSARTSSYEQYF.

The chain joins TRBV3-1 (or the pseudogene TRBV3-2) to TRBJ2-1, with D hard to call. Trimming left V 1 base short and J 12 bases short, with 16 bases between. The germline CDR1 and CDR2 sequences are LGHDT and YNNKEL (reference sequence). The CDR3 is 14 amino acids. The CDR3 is CASSQALTVPGQFF. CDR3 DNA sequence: TGTGCCAGCAGCCAAGCCCTTACGGTACCTGGGCAGTTCTTC.

CDR3: CASSYGQGEEKLFF. CDR3 coding DNA: TGCGCCAGCAGCTACGGACAGGGGGAAGAAAAACTGTTTTTT. V and J are TRBV5-1 and TRBJ1-4, with TRBD1 identical over 10 bases. V was pared by 3 bases and J by 8 bases, with 4 bases of the junction left unmatched. Germline V gene sequence: CDR1 SGHRS, CDR2 YFSETQ. The CDR3 has 14 amino acids.

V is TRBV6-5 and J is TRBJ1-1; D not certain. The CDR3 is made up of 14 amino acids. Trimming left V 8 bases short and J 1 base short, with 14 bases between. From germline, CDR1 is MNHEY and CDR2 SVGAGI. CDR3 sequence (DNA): TGTGCCAGCCTTGTAATGGAGGAGAACACTGAAGCTTTCTTT. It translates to CASLVMEENTEAFF.

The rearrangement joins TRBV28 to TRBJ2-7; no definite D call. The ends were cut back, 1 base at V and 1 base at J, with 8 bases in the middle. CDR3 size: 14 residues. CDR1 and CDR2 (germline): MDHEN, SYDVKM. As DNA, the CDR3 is TGTGCCAGCAGTTTATTTGGCAGTTCCTACGAGCAGTACTTC. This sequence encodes CASSLFGSSYEQYF.

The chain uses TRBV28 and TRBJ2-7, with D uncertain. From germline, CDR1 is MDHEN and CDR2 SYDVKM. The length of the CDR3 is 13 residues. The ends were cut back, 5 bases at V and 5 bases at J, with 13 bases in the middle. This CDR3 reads CASSIPIGHEQYF. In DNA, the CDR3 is TGTGCCAGCAGTATCCCCATTGGGCACGAGCAGTACTTC.

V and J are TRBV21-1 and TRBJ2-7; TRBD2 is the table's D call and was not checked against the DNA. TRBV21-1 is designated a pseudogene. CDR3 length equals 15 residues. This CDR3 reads CASSREAGEHYEQYF. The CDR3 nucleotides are TGTGCCAGCAGCAGAGAGGCGGGAGAGCACTACGAGCAGTACTTC.

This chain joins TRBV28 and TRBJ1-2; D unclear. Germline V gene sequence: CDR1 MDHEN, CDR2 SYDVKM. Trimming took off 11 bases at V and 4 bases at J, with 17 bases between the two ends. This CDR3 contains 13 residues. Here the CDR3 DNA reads TGTGCCCAGCAGCTGAGGGATGGCTATGGCTACACCTTC. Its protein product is CAQQLRDGYGYTF.

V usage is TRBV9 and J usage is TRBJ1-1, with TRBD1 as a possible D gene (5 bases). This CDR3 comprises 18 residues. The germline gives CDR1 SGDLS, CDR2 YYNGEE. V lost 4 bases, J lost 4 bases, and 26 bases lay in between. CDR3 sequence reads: CASSLTWGVGPRSTEAFF. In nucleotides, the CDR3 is TGTGCCAGCAGCCTCACCTGGGGGGTGGGGCCCAGATCCACTGAAGCTTTCTTT. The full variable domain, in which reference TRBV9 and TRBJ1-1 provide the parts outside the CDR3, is DSGVTQTPKHLITATGQRVTLRCSPRSGDLSVYWYQQSLDQGLQFLIQYYNGEERAKGNILERFSAQQFPDLHSELNLSSLELGDSALYFCASSLTWGVGPRSTEAFFGQGTRLTVV.

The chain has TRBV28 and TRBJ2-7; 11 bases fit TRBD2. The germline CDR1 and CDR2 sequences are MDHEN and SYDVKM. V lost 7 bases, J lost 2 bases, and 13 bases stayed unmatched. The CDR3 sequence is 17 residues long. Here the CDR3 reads CASTLPPGTSGTYEQYF. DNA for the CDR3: TGTGCCAGCACCTTACCTCCCGGGACTAGCGGAACCTACGAGCAGTACTTC.

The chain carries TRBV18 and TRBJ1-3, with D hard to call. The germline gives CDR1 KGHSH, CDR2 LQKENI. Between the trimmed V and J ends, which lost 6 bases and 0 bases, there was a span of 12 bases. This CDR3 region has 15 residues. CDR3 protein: CASSRTASSGNTIYF. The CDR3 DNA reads TGTGCCAGCTCCCGAACCGCTAGCTCTGGAAACACCATATATTTT.

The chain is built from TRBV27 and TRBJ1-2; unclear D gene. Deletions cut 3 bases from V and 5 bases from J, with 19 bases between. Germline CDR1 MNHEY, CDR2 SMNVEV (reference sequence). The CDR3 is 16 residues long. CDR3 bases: TGTGCCAGCAGTTTTCTGAGTTCGGTTTCGCTTTATGGCTACACCTTC. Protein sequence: CASSFLSSVSLYGYTF.